The present entry profiles one T cell receptor (beta chain) with its context. Per the study methods: Estimation of nucleated cell counts was performed using reference gene primer amplification. TCRdb's copy holds only in-frame clones and misses some; the assay was immunoSEQ multiplex PCR. V and J calls plus clone size are reproduced from that table; the DNA served to infer D and trimming. The data contain tens of thousands of clones, roughly four fifths of them singletons. The entry originates in a study of blood T cell repertoires in COVID-19. Turning to the study itself: Samples representing acute and convalescent COVID-19 were sourced from the United States, Italy and Spain. T cells, B-cell-depleted T cells, or PBMCs provided the cDNA or gDNA that served as material.

Enrolled during active infection, Seattle patients were then followed longitudinally. The CDR3 has 17 residues. V shed 0 bases and J 2 bases; nucleotides not matched to a gene: 5. In germline, CDR1 is SGHNT, CDR2 YYREEE (reference sequence). The sequenced sample consisted of peripheral blood. The receptor's source is a man aged 25 to 40 with COVID-19, enrolled during active disease. J is TRBJ2-5 and V is TRBV5-4; 12 nucleotides match TRBD2. In DNA, the CDR3 is TGTGCCAGCAGCTTGGGAAGACTAGCGGGAGCGCAAGAGACCCAGTACTTC. It translates to CASSLGRLAGAQETQYF.